These 32 T cell receptor beta chains originate from one sample sequenced in a study of cytomegalovirus exposure and HLA in healthy donors. PCR was performed using 60 Vbeta and 13 Jbeta primers. TCRdb's table, derived via immunoSEQ multiplex PCR, lists solely in-frame clones and lacks some. The sample includes roughly 100,000 clones, about 13% of them seen just once. The specimen sequenced was PBMCs. Receptors were obtained from a middle-aged man in good health and CMV-seropositive.

V is TRBV7-9 and J is TRBJ2-5, with 7 bases lining up with TRBD2. CDR3 length: 14 residues. Germline values: CDR1 SEHNR, CDR2 FQNEAQ (reference sequence). After removal of 6 bases from V and 4 bases from J, the junction contained 8 bases not matched to a gene. The CDR3 loop is CASRTAREGETQYF. The CDR3 nucleotides read TGTGCCAGCAGAACGGCCAGGGAGGGAGAGACCCAGTACTTC.

This sequence joins TRBV27 and TRBJ1-1; no clear D. CDR1 is MNHEY, CDR2 SMNVEV, per germline (reference sequence). Trimming cost V 7 bases and J 0 bases, with 9 bases left between them. This CDR3 has 13 residues. CDR3 sequence: CASMEELNTEAFF. As DNA, the CDR3 is TGTGCCAGCATGGAGGAATTGAACACTGAAGCTTTCTTT.

J is TRBJ2-2 and V is TRBV7-9; D not resolved. Trimming shortened V by 4 bases and J by 3 bases, and 9 bases separated the two germline ends. There are 14 residues in the CDR3. CDR1 and CDR2 (germline): SEHNR, FQNEAQ (reference sequence). The DNA for the CDR3 is TGTGCCAGCAGCTCCGGGTCATACACCGGGGAGCTGTTTTTT. It yields the protein CASSSGSYTGELFF.

A few counts support this clone. The V and J genes are TRBV5-1 and TRBJ2-5, with D possibly matching TRBD1 (6 bases). V was pared by 0 bases and J by 2 bases, with 14 bases between. CDR1 and CDR2 from the germline V gene are SGHRS and YFSETQ. This CDR3 has 16 residues. The CDR3 is CASSLAIVTGQETQYF. The CDR3 bases are TGCGCCAGCAGCTTGGCTATTGTCACAGGGCAAGAGACCCAGTACTTC. The full variable domain, completed using reference TRBV5-1 and TRBJ2-5, is KAGVTQTPRYLIKTRGQQVTLSCSPISGHRSVSWYQQTPGQGLQFLFEYFSETQRNKGNFPGRFSGRQFSNSRSEMNVSTLELGDSALYLCASSLAIVTGQETQYFGPGTRLLVL.

The chain recombines TRBV7-7 with TRBJ2-5; D gene ambiguous. The germline V and J ends were trimmed by 0 bases and 5 bases, with 13 bases remaining between them. Germline CDR1 reads SSHAT; CDR2 reads FNYEAQ (reference sequence). The CDR3 is 15 residues long. The CDR3 sequence is CASSLANQVGETQYF. For the CDR3, the DNA is TGTGCCAGCAGCTTAGCGAATCAGGTTGGGGAGACCCAGTACTTC.

This clone was picked up a small number of times. The V call is TRBV5-6, the J call TRBJ2-7; tentative D call: TRBD2 (5 bases). Germline-derived CDR1 and CDR2 are SGHDT and YYEEEE. The CDR3 extends over 15 amino acids. V lost 4 bases and J lost 1, with 15 bases in between. This CDR3 reads CASSPGTGESYEQYF. The CDR3 DNA reads as TGTGCCAGCAGCCCAGGCACCGGGGAGTCCTACGAGCAGTACTTC.

The chain couples TRBV15 to TRBJ2-2; 10 positions match TRBD1. Trimming cost V 0 bases and J 7 bases; bases outside gene matches: 5. The CDR3 contains 16 residues. CDR1 LNHNV and CDR2 YYDKDF come from the germline V gene (reference sequence). The DNA of the CDR3 is TGTGCCACCAGCAGAGATTGGGGACAGGGGTACGGGGAGCTGTTTTTT. It codes for CATSRDWGQGYGELFF.

Only a few counts were recorded for this clone. This chain connects TRBV7-9 to TRBJ2-5; the match to TRBD2 covers 7 bases. Unmatched junction bases numbered 1, after V lost 8 bases and J lost 1 base. Germline V lookup: CDR1 SEHNR, CDR2 FQNEAQ (reference sequence). This CDR3 is built from 12 residues. Here the CDR3 reads CASGRAQETQYF. CDR3 nucleotide sequence: TGTGCCAGCGGGAGGGCCCAAGAGACCCAGTACTTC.

J is TRBJ1-3 and V is TRBV28, with D unclear. The germline V and J ends were trimmed by 7 bases and 0 bases, with 10 bases remaining between them. Germline assignment: CDR1 MDHEN and CDR2 SYDVKM. This CDR3 comprises 14 residues. CDR3 in amino acids: CASTLTDSGNTIYF. The DNA for the CDR3 is TGTGCCAGCACCCTTACAGACTCTGGAAACACCATATATTTT.

This chain links TRBV5-1 with TRBJ2-7, with 9 bases lining up with TRBD1. Trimming at V came to 0 bases and at J to 5 bases, leaving 9 bases not matched to a gene. CDR1 and CDR2 from the germline V gene are SGHRS and YFSETQ. The CDR3 loop spans 16 amino acids. CDR3 DNA sequence: TGCGCCAGCAGCTTGGGATTTGGACAGGGGCTGGACGAGCAGTACTTC. Protein sequence: CASSLGFGQGLDEQYF. Drawing the rest from reference TRBV5-1 and TRBJ2-7, the complete variable domain is KAGVTQTPRYLIKTRGQQVTLSCSPISGHRSVSWYQQTPGQGLQFLFEYFSETQRNKGNFPGRFSGRQFSNSRSEMNVSTLELGDSALYLCASSLGFGQGLDEQYFGPGTRLTVT.

The J gene is TRBJ2-5, the V gene TRBV5-1; D gene ambiguous. Looked up from germline, CDR1 is SGHRS and CDR2 is YFSETQ. The germline V and J ends were trimmed by 1 base and 1 base, with 8 bases remaining between them. This CDR3 comprises 14 residues. CDR3 region: CASSLNTGQETQYF. DNA for the CDR3: TGCGCCAGCAGCTTGAATACGGGCCAAGAGACCCAGTACTTC. Looking up the rest from reference TRBV5-1 and TRBJ2-5 gives the full variable domain: KAGVTQTPRYLIKTRGQQVTLSCSPISGHRSVSWYQQTPGQGLQFLFEYFSETQRNKGNFPGRFSGRQFSNSRSEMNVSTLELGDSALYLCASSLNTGQETQYFGPGTRLLVL.

The chain links TRBV27 to TRBJ2-7; tentatively, D is TRBD2 (6 bases). CDR3 size: 16 residues. Germline CDR1 and CDR2: MNHEY and SMNVEV (reference sequence). With 5 bases removed from V and 0 bases from J, the gap between germline ends came to 17 bases. The CDR3 spells CASSPGAGSSSYEQYF. CDR3 nucleotide sequence: TGTGCCAGCAGTCCTGGTGCGGGATCCAGCTCCTACGAGCAGTACTTC.

This clone was seen a handful of times. The chain has TRBV20-1 and TRBJ1-2; TRBD1 agrees at 7 bases. The length of the CDR3 is 11 residues. The germline V gene encodes CDR1 DFQATT and CDR2 SNEGSKA (reference sequence). Written as DNA, the CDR3 is TGCAGCCTATTGACAGGGTATGGCTACACCTTC. It is translated as CSLLTGYGYTF.

V gene TRBV4-1 combines with J gene TRBJ2-1, with 11 bases that match TRBD2. The germline V gene has CDR1 MGHRA and CDR2 YSYEKL. After removal of 3 bases from V and 2 bases from J, the junction contained 3 bases not matched to a gene. CDR3 length equals 16 residues. CDR3 in amino acids: CASSQRLAGTYNEQFF. The DNA of the CDR3 is TGCGCCAGCAGCCAGAGACTAGCGGGGACCTACAATGAGCAGTTCTTC.

The chain is built from TRBV6-6 and TRBJ2-7; 8 bases map to TRBD1. This CDR3 has 15 residues. CDR1 is MNHNY and CDR2 is SVGAGI in the germline V gene (reference sequence). J lost 6 bases, V lost 2 bases, and 9 bases had no gene match. CDR3 residues: CASSYPGQGVSEQYF. CDR3 DNA sequence: TGTGCCAGCAGTTACCCCGGACAGGGTGTGAGCGAGCAGTACTTC.

This clone has more than one count but fewer than ten. The chain carries TRBV27 and TRBJ1-5; tentative D call: TRBD1 (5 bases). The V end lost 2 bases, the J end lost 6 bases, and 14 bases lay between the germline ends. Germline values: CDR1 MNHEY, CDR2 SMNVEV (reference sequence). The CDR3 consists of 15 residues. This CDR3 is CASSLRGTTFQPQHF. As DNA, the CDR3 is TGTGCCAGCAGTTTAAGGGGAACTACATTTCAGCCCCAGCATTTT.

This chain links TRBV6-5 with TRBJ1-1; the D is unclear. This CDR3 is built from 14 residues. Germline lookup yields CDR1 MNHEY and CDR2 SVGAGI. The V and J ends lost 2 bases and 3 bases respectively, with 10 bases between them. The DNA for the CDR3 is TGTGCCAGCAGTTACGCGGCCGGCGACACTGAAGCTTTCTTT. Translated, it gives CASSYAAGDTEAFF.

The chain joins TRBV25-1 to TRBJ2-7; TRBD2 might be the D (7 bases). Looked up from germline, CDR1 is MGHDK and CDR2 is SYGVNS. The V and J ends lost 4 bases and 2 bases respectively, with 15 bases between them. The CDR3 spans 15 residues. The CDR3 bases are TGTGCCAGCAGTGGCGATCGGGGGGACACCTACGAGCAGTACTTC. The encoded protein is CASSGDRGDTYEQYF.

There are a few counts of this clone. This chain joins TRBV11-3 and TRBJ2-1, with 12 nucleotides matching TRBD2. V dropped 5 bases and J dropped 8; count of bases not matched to a gene: 10. In germline, CDR1 is SGHNT, CDR2 YENEEA. This CDR3 spans 16 amino acids. The CDR3 sequence: CASSPDSSGRVYEQFF. The CDR3 DNA is TGTGCCAGCAGCCCCGACTCTAGCGGGAGGGTCTATGAGCAGTTCTTC.

This clone came up a few times. The rearrangement uses TRBV11-3 and TRBJ2-3; the D gene is possibly TRBD2 (6 bases). This CDR3 has 15 residues. Germline values: CDR1 SGHNT, CDR2 YENEEA. V lost 4 bases and J lost 5, with 16 bases in between. The CDR3 loop is CASSSSGGTVDTQYF. The CDR3 region has the DNA TGTGCCAGCAGCTCCTCGGGCGGGACGGTAGATACGCAGTATTTT. The full variable domain, in which reference TRBV11-3 and TRBJ2-3 provide the parts outside the CDR3, is EAGVVQSPRYKIIEKKQPVAFWCNPISGHNTLYWYLQNLGQGPELLIRYENEEAVDDSQLPKDRFSAERLKGVDSTLKIQPAELGDSAVYLCASSSSGGTVDTQYFGPGTRLTVL.

The V and J genes are TRBV9 and TRBJ2-5, with 9 bases lining up with TRBD1. The CDR3 is made up of 14 amino acids. Losses at the gene ends were 0 bases for V and 7 bases for J; bases not matched to a gene: 4. CDR1 SGDLS and CDR2 YYNGEE come from the germline V gene. In DNA, the CDR3 is TGTGCCAGCAGCGTAGGGGACAGGGTATCGACCCAGTACTTC. Translation: CASSVGDRVSTQYF.

This rearrangement joins TRBV4-1 to TRBJ2-3; 7 nucleotides match TRBD2. V lost 1 base to trimming and J lost 2 bases; unmatched junction nucleotides: 9. This CDR3 region has 17 residues. Germline assignment: CDR1 MGHRA and CDR2 YSYEKL. CDR3 bases: TGCGCCAGCAGCCAAGTTAGGGCTAGCGGCCTCACAGATACGCAGTATTTT. Encoded protein: CASSQVRASGLTDTQYF.

This chain links TRBV5-4 with TRBJ2-5; 7 nucleotides align to TRBD2. The germline gives CDR1 SGHNT, CDR2 YYREEE (reference sequence). The CDR3 contains 15 residues. V shed 4 bases and J 1 base; nucleotides not matched to a gene: 7. The CDR3 DNA is TGTGCCAGCAGCACCTCTAGCGGCCTCCAAGAGACCCAGTACTTC. Translation gives CASSTSSGLQETQYF. The full variable domain, rest sourced from reference TRBV5-4 and TRBJ2-5, is ETGVTQSPTHLIKTRGQQVTLRCSSQSGHNTVSWYQQALGQGPQFIFQYYREEENGRGNFPPRFSGLQFPNYSSELNVNALELDDSALYLCASSTSSGLQETQYFGPGTRLLVL.

This chain connects TRBV5-1 to TRBJ1-1; D not resolved. Germline lookup yields CDR1 SGHRS and CDR2 YFSETQ. This CDR3 region has 12 residues. V dropped 4 bases and J dropped 1 base, with 5 bases sitting between them. CDR3 in amino acids: CASSIGNTEAFF. The DNA for the CDR3 is TGCGCCAGCAGCATCGGGAACACTGAAGCTTTCTTT.

The chain recombines TRBV10-3 with TRBJ2-7, with 7 bases lining up with TRBD1. The CDR3 covers 12 residues. Unmatched junction bases numbered 9, after V lost 11 bases and J lost 5 bases. In germline, CDR1 is ENHRY, CDR2 SYGVKD. CDR3 nucleotide sequence: TGTGCCGTTGGCCGACAGGGCAACGAGCAGTACTTC. Its protein is CAVGRQGNEQYF.

V is TRBV18 and J is TRBJ2-7; possible D gene TRBD1, 6 bases. Germline V CDR1 and CDR2: KGHSH, LQKENI. Trimming took off 3 bases at V and 5 bases at J, with 11 bases between the two ends. The CDR3 loop spans 13 amino acids. The DNA for the CDR3 is TGTGCCAGCTCACCGAGCAGGGGTAACGAGCAGTACTTC. Its translation is CASSPSRGNEQYF.

This clone was seen a handful of times. This chain joins TRBV6-5 and TRBJ1-2; D is uncertain. This CDR3 is built from 12 residues. V was clipped by 6 bases and J by 4 bases, with 9 bases between them. Per the germline V gene, CDR1 is MNHEY and CDR2 is SVGAGI. The DNA for the CDR3 is TGTGCCAGCAGGTTACTCCCCTATGGCTACACCTTC. It is translated as CASRLLPYGYTF.

A few counts support this clone. The V gene is TRBV28, the J gene TRBJ1-4, with D maybe TRBD1 (5 bases). The V end lost 5 bases, the J end lost 2 bases, and 12 bases lay between the germline ends. The germline CDR1 and CDR2 sequences are MDHEN and SYDVKM. This CDR3 has 15 amino acids. Here the CDR3 reads CASSVSGRTNEKLFF. The DNA for the CDR3 is TGTGCCAGCAGTGTATCAGGGAGGACTAATGAAAAACTGTTTTTT.

This clone was seen more than once but under ten times. The chain has TRBV5-1 and TRBJ2-5, with 9 positions matching TRBD2. Trimming removed 10 bases from V and 7 bases from J; junction bases left unmatched: 14. The CDR3 sequence is 14 residues long. CDR1 SGHRS and CDR2 YFSETQ come from the germline V gene. CDR3 nucleotide sequence: TGCGCCGGCGCCCCGGGTAGCGGGAGCGGGACCCAGTACTTC. Residues: CAGAPGSGSGTQYF.

This clone was seen a handful of times. The rearrangement links TRBV2 to TRBJ2-1; possible D gene TRBD2, 6 bases. CDR1 is SNHLY and CDR2 is FYNNEI in the germline V gene. Trimming pared 7 bases from V and 0 bases from J, leaving 19 bases between. The CDR3 is 17 residues long. CDR3 coding DNA: TGTGCCAGCATTCGCCGGGCTAGCGCGAGCTCCTACAATGAGCAGTTCTTC. It translates to CASIRRASASSYNEQFF.

The rearrangement links TRBV28 to TRBJ2-5; TRBD1 matches 7 bases. V gave up 5 bases and J gave up 0 bases; unmatched junction bases: 6. CDR3 length equals 15 residues. Germline lookup yields CDR1 MDHEN and CDR2 SYDVKM. This CDR3 reads CASSRDSGYQETQYF. In nucleotides, the CDR3 is TGTGCCAGCAGTCGGGACAGCGGATACCAAGAGACCCAGTACTTC. The full variable domain, with the rest looked up from reference TRBV28 and TRBJ2-5, is DVKVTQSSRYLVKRTGEKVFLECVQDMDHENMFWYRQDPGLGLRLIYFSYDVKMKEKGDIPEGYSVSREKKERFSLILESASTNQTSMYLCASSRDSGYQETQYFGPGTRLLVL.

This clone was recorded a few times. V usage is TRBV29-1 and J usage is TRBJ2-1, with TRBD2 matching 15 bases. This CDR3 has 14 amino acids. V was pared by 7 bases and J by 7 bases, with 5 bases of the junction left unmatched. Germline V gene data show CDR1 as SQVTM and CDR2 as ANQGSEA. CDR3 DNA sequence: TGCAGCGGCCGGACTAGCGGGAGGGGGAATGAGCAGTTCTTC. Amino acids: CSGRTSGRGNEQFF.